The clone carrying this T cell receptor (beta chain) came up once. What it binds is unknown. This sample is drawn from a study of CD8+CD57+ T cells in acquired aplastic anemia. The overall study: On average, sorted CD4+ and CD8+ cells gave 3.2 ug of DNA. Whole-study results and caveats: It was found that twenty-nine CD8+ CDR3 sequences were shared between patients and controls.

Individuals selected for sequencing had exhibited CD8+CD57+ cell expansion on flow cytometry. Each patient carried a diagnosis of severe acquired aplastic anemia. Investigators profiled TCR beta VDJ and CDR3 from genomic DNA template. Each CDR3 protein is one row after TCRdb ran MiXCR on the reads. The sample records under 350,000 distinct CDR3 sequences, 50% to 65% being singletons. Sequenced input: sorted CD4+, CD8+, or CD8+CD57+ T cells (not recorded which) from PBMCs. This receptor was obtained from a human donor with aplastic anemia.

The chain's CDR3 is CASSTRRDTGELFF. In DNA, the CDR3 is TGTGCCAGTAGCACCCGACGGGACACCGGGGAGCTGTTTTTT. V gene TRBV19 combines with J gene TRBJ2-2; D is unclear. This CDR3 spans 14 amino acids. The germline V gene encodes CDR1 LNHDA and CDR2 SQIVND (reference sequence). V lost 6 bases, J lost 3 bases, and 11 bases lay in between. The full variable domain, its missing parts supplied by reference TRBV19 and TRBJ2-2, is DGGITQSPKYLFRKEGQNVTLSCEQNLNHDAMYWYRQDPGQGLRLIYYSQIVNDFQKGDIAEGYSVSREKKESFPLTVTSAQKNPTAFYLCASSTRRDTGELFFGEGSRLTVL.